Listed here are 13 T cell receptor beta chains from one sample, sequenced in a study of blood T cell repertoires in COVID-19. Measured with immunoSEQ multiplex PCR; TCRdb has only the in-frame clones, and not every one. This table has about 52,000 clones, around 80% appearing once. The sequenced sample consisted of peripheral blood. Every receptor here comes from a woman aged 80 or older with COVID-19, enrolled during active disease.

The J gene is TRBJ1-5, the V gene TRBV5-5, with D possibly being TRBD1 (6 bases). Germline V gives CDR1 SGHKS, CDR2 YYEKEE (reference sequence). V shed 0 bases and J shed 4 bases, with 14 bases lying between them. The CDR3 is 16 amino acids. Here the CDR3 reads CASSLEGVQGNQPQHF. In DNA form, the CDR3 reads TGTGCCAGCAGCTTGGAAGGTGTCCAGGGGAATCAGCCCCAGCATTTT.

The chain carries TRBV2 and TRBJ2-5; TRBD1 matches 9 bases. The CDR3 totals 15 residues. Looked up from germline, CDR1 is SNHLY and CDR2 is FYNNEI. The V segment lost 5 bases and the J segment 5 bases; nucleotides outside the gene matches: 9. CDR3 sequence: CASSRTGAVLETQYF. The CDR3 nucleotides read TGTGCCAGCAGTCGGACAGGGGCGGTATTGGAGACCCAGTACTTC.

This chain links TRBV6-4 with TRBJ2-1, with TRBD2 matching 13 bases. Germline V CDR1 and CDR2: MRHNA, SNTAGT. The trim removed 6 bases at V and 9 bases at J, leaving 8 bases unmatched. The CDR3 totals 15 residues. CDR3 in DNA: TGTGCCAGCAGCCTAACTAGCGGGAGGGCCGGTGAGCAGTTCTTC. It translates to CASSLTSGRAGEQFF.

The chain joins TRBV7-9 to TRBJ1-2; 7 nucleotides agree with TRBD1. J was trimmed by 6 bases and V by 5 bases; bases with no gene match: 6. Germline CDR1 and CDR2: SEHNR and FQNEAQ (reference sequence). This CDR3 is built from 13 residues. In nucleotides, the CDR3 is TGTGCCAGCAGCATACAGGGGAGTGATGGCTACACCTTC. Amino acids: CASSIQGSDGYTF. Using reference TRBV7-9 and TRBJ1-2 for the parts outside the CDR3, the full variable domain is DTGVSQNPRHKITKRGQNVTFRCDPISEHNRLYWYRQTLGQGPEFLTYFQNEAQLEKSRLLSDRFSAERPKGSFSTLEIQRTEQGDSAMYLCASSIQGSDGYTFGSGTRLTVV.

This chain links TRBV27 with TRBJ1-2, with D tentatively TRBD1 (6 bases). V lost 6 bases to trimming and J lost 4 bases, with 15 bases between them. This CDR3 is 14 amino acids long. Germline V gene data show CDR1 as MNHEY and CDR2 as SMNVEV (reference sequence). This CDR3 is CASSLLGTSYGYTF. The CDR3 nucleotides are TGTGCCAGCAGCCTTTTAGGGACATCCTATGGCTACACCTTC.

This rearrangement joins TRBV18 to TRBJ1-1; D perhaps matches TRBD1 (5 bases). This CDR3 region has 15 residues. The germline CDR1 and CDR2 sequences are KGHSH and LQKENI. V lost 3 bases to trimming and J lost 1 base, with 12 bases between them. The CDR3 sequence is CASSPRLQENTEAFF. CDR3 sequence (DNA): TGTGCCAGCTCACCTAGATTACAGGAGAACACTGAAGCTTTCTTT.

On this clone: One junction end disagrees with the germline gene, perhaps due to a read error. This chain joins TRBV7-7 and TRBJ1-1; a possible D gene is TRBD1 (5 bases). There are 13 residues in the CDR3. Germline CDR1 reads SSHAT; CDR2 reads FNYEAQ (reference sequence). CDR3 DNA sequence: TGTGCTAGCAGCCTCACGGGGGACACTGAAGCTTTCTTT. Translation: CASSLTGDTEAFF.

This chain links TRBV7-3 with TRBJ2-1; 8 bases agree with TRBD2. Trimming cost V 4 bases and J 0 bases; bases outside gene matches: 5. Germline V CDR1 and CDR2: SGHTA, FQGTGA. The CDR3 is 16 residues long. The CDR3 DNA reads as TGTGCCAGCAGCTCCCTAGCGGGTACCTCCTACAATGAGCAGTTCTTC. Translation: CASSSLAGTSYNEQFF.

The chain employs TRBV11-2 and TRBJ1-5; D gene uncertain. Germline V gives CDR1 SGHAT, CDR2 FQNNGV. The CDR3 runs to 14 residues. V dropped 1 base and J dropped 0 bases, with 4 bases sitting between them. In DNA, the CDR3 is TGTGCCAGCAGCTTAGGAGATAGCAATCAGCCCCAGCATTTT. It translates to CASSLGDSNQPQHF.

The rearrangement links TRBV9 to TRBJ1-2; 8 bases map to TRBD1. V shed 0 bases, J shed 8 bases, and the junction held 9 bases outside the gene matches. The CDR3 has 15 amino acids. The germline V gene encodes CDR1 SGDLS and CDR2 YYNGEE. The CDR3 reads CASSVGPGGGGGYTF. DNA for the CDR3: TGTGCCAGCAGCGTAGGGCCAGGGGGCGGAGGAGGCTACACCTTC.

The chain carries TRBV6-5 and TRBJ1-2, with 8 nucleotides matching TRBD1. CDR3 length: 13 amino acids. Germline loops: CDR1 MNHEY, CDR2 SVGAGI. Trimming cost V 6 bases and J 8 bases; bases outside gene matches: 8. CDR3 residues: CASSHGQGSGYTF. The DNA for the CDR3 is TGTGCCAGCAGCCACGGACAGGGTTCCGGCTACACCTTC.

This chain uses TRBV9 with TRBJ1-2; 8 bases map to TRBD1. Germline CDR1 is SGDLS and CDR2 is YYNGEE. The CDR3 spans 18 residues. V shed 0 bases and J 7 bases; nucleotides not matched to a gene: 17. CDR3 bases: TGTGCCAGCAGCGTAGGCCCCTCTCCGACAGGGGTTATAAGTGGCTACACCTTC. Translation gives CASSVGPSPTGVISGYTF.

V and J are TRBV2 and TRBJ2-1, with TRBD2 matching over 11 bases. The CDR3 has 18 residues. Germline loops: CDR1 SNHLY, CDR2 FYNNEI. V dropped 5 bases and J dropped 0; count of bases not matched to a gene: 9. The CDR3 DNA is TGTGCCAGCAGTCCGATCTTAGCGGGAGGGAGCTCCTACAATGAGCAGTTCTTC. It specifies CASSPILAGGSSYNEQFF.